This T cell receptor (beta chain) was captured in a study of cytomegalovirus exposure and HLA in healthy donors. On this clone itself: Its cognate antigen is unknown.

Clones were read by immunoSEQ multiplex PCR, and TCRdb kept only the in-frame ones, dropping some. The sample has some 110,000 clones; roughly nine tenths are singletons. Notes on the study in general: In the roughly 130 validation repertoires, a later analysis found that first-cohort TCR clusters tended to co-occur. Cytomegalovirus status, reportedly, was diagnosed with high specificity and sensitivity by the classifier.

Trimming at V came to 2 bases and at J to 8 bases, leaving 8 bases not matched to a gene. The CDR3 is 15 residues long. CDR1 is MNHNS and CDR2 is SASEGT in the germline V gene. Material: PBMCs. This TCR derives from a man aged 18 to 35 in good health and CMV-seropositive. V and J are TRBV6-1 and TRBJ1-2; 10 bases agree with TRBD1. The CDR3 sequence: CASSELGGQGHGYTF. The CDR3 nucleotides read TGTGCCAGCAGTGAACTTGGGGGACAGGGGCACGGCTACACCTTC.